This entry is about one T cell receptor beta chain. This sample stems from a study of shared clonotypes between healthy human individuals. With V trimmed by 8 bases and J by 3 bases, 4 bases remained unmatched. Germline CDR1 reads SNHLY; CDR2 reads FYNNEI. This CDR3 region has 13 residues. Genomic DNA belonging to each subset was distributed in equal measure over several immunoSEQ plates. Here immunoSEQ multiplex PCR was the method, and the copy in TCRdb shows in-frame clones only, minus some. The data show a few million clones, with more than 80% seen just once and more than 0.12% held by the top ten.

This rearrangement joins TRBV2 to TRBJ2-5, with 9 bases matching TRBD1. The TCR comes from a man aged 18 to 30 in good health. Sequencing was carried out using naive CD4+ T cells sorted from blood. Subset meaning: CD45RA+ positively selected. The CDR3 DNA reads TGTGCCAGCCGGAGGGACAGGGAAGAGACCCAGTACTTC. It codes for CASRRDREETQYF.